A single T cell receptor (beta chain) is shown here with its context. The antigen remains unidentified. At one end, the junction sequence differs from germline, possibly due to a read error. These data originate in a study of response to subunit inactivated influenza vaccine. Study-wide findings and caveats: The authors suggested that every seasonal influenza vaccination recruits few new T cells.

TCRdb fed the RT-PCR reads into MiXCR, producing one record per CDR3 protein. This repertoire shows some 640,000 distinct CDR3 sequences, roughly 13% found once; its top ten account for 6% to 7%. CDR3 length: 16 amino acids. Germline CDR1 and CDR2: LGHNA and YSLEER. The receptor was derived from a man between 45 and 60 years old who received an inactivated influenza vaccine. V is TRBV4-3 and J is TRBJ2-1; D unresolved. Sequencing was performed on PBMCs from blood, taken less than 15 days before vaccination. CDR3 DNA: TGCGCCTGCAGCCCGCAGGCTATCGCCATAAACAATGAGCAGTTCTTC. It codes for CACSPQAIAINNEQFF.